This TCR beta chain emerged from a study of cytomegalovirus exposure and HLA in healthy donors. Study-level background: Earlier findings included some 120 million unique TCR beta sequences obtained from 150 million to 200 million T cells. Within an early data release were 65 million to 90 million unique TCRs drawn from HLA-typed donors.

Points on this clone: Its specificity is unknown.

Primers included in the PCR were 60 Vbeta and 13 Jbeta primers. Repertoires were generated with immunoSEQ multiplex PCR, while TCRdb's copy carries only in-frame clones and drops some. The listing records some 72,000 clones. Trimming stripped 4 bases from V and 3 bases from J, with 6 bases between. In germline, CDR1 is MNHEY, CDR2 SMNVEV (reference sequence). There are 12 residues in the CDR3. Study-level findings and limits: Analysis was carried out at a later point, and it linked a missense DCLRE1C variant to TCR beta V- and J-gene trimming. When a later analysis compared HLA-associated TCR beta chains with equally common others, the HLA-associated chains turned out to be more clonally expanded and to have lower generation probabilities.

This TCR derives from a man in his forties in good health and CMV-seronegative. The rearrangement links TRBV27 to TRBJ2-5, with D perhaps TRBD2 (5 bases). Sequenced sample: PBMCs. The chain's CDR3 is CASSSREETQYF. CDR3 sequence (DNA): TGTGCCAGCAGTTCGAGGGAAGAGACCCAGTACTTC.